This T cell receptor beta chain was profiled in a study of blood T cell repertoires in COVID-19. Across the whole study: There were acute and convalescent COVID-19 samples, and they came from the United States, Italy and Spain.

Trimming removed 0 bases from V and 7 bases from J, with 10 bases in between. This CDR3 comprises 14 residues. Germline V CDR1 and CDR2: SGDLS, YYNGEE. In the source study's methods: Nucleated cell number was recorded as an estimate derived from reference gene primer amplification. Method: immunoSEQ multiplex PCR; TCRdb's copy keeps in-frame clones and lacks some. V, J and clone size reflect that table, while D and trimming were determined from the DNA. Of about 300,000 clones in the sample, 75% to 90% were seen once. Participants' own reports of clinical history determined their cohort assignment. The sequencing input was PBMCs or T cells enriched from blood (not recorded which). The chain uses TRBV9 and TRBJ1-4; D call uncertain. This sequence originates from a woman aged 45-65 years who had recovered from COVID-19. The CDR3 DNA follows: TGTGCCAGCAGCGTAGACTCACAGACTGAAAAACTGTTTTTT. Its protein product is CASSVDSQTEKLFF. The full variable domain, in which reference TRBV9 and TRBJ1-4 provide the parts outside the CDR3, is DSGVTQTPKHLITATGQRVTLRCSPRSGDLSVYWYQQSLDQGLQFLIQYYNGEERAKGNILERFSAQQFPDLHSELNLSSLELGDSALYFCASSVDSQTEKLFFGSGTQLSVL.